Shown below are 6 T cell receptor beta chains from a single sample sequenced in a study of T cell changes during pregnancy in multiple sclerosis. Libraries were prepared by immunoSEQ multiplex PCR; TCRdb keeps only in-frame clonotypes and omits some of them. The sample yields just over 65,000 clones, about 90% seen once. Material: peripheral blood, obtained in the second trimester of pregnancy. The origin of the receptors is a female donor with multiple sclerosis, enrolled in a pregnancy study.

This clone was detected once. This chain connects TRBV4-1 to TRBJ2-2; D call uncertain. CDR1 and CDR2 from the germline V gene are MGHRA and YSYEKL. CDR3 size: 13 residues. V was shortened by 2 bases and J by 5 bases, with 6 bases between the two germline ends. The CDR3, as DNA: TGCGCCAGCAGCCAATACTGGACCGGGGAGCTGTTTTTT. Translated, it gives CASSQYWTGELFF.

The chain links TRBV15 to TRBJ2-3, with 12 bases fitting TRBD1. The V gene's germline CDR1 is LNHNV and CDR2 YYDKDF (reference sequence). The CDR3 is 17 amino acids. The V segment lost 0 bases and the J segment 3 bases; nucleotides outside the gene matches: 4. The CDR3 region is CATSREGTGGPTDTQYF. The CDR3 nucleotides are TGTGCCACCAGCAGAGAGGGGACAGGGGGCCCTACAGATACGCAGTATTTT.

This clone was counted a single time. The chain recombines TRBV9 with TRBJ1-6; perhaps TRBD1 as D (6 bases). Trimming took 3 bases from V and 7 from J, leaving 26 bases between them. Germline CDR1 SGDLS, CDR2 YYNGEE. The CDR3 is 19 amino acids. CDR3 DNA: TGTGCCAGCAGCGAGAGCGGGACAACGTCCCTTTTCGGGAATTCACCCCTCCACTTT. It codes for CASSESGTTSLFGNSPLHF.

A single count supports this clone. The gene calls are TRBV4-1 and TRBJ1-1, with 7 positions matching TRBD1. Unmatched junction bases numbered 5, after V lost 0 bases and J lost 1 base. The germline V gene has CDR1 MGHRA and CDR2 YSYEKL. The CDR3 totals 16 residues. For the CDR3, the DNA is TGCGCCAGCAGCCAAGATAGTACAGGGGCGAACACTGAAGCTTTCTTT. Translation: CASSQDSTGANTEAFF.

This clone was seen only once. V is TRBV6-5 and J is TRBJ2-7, with D unresolved. V was trimmed by 0 bases and J by 0 bases, leaving 6 bases between them. This CDR3 is built from 14 residues. Per the germline V gene, CDR1 is MNHEY and CDR2 is SVGAGI. CDR3 sequence (DNA): TGTGCCAGCAGTTACTCCCTGAGCTCCTACGAGCAGTACTTC. As protein: CASSYSLSSYEQYF.

This chain uses TRBV12-5 with TRBJ2-5, with TRBD1 as a possible D gene (6 bases). The CDR3 is 14 residues long. Germline V gene data show CDR1 as LGHNT and CDR2 as FRNRAP. Trimming took off 5 bases at V and 4 bases at J, with 14 bases between the two ends. The DNA for the CDR3 is TGTGCTAGTGGTCCCGCAGGGGTAGGAGAGACCCAGTACTTC. This sequence encodes CASGPAGVGETQYF.